These 2 T cell receptor beta chains were all obtained from the same sample, sequenced in a study of shared clonotypes between healthy human individuals. Libraries were prepared by immunoSEQ multiplex PCR; TCRdb keeps only in-frame clonotypes and omits some of them. This sample has 2 million or so clones; roughly 94% occur once, and the top ten carry about 1.1%. CD45RO-negative cells were positively selected for CCR7, leaving out terminally differentiated effector memory CD45RA+ cells. Sequencing input: naive CD8+ T cells sorted from blood. These receptors all come from a man between 18 and 29 years old in good health.

In its sample, this clone was seen once. The J gene is TRBJ2-1, the V gene TRBV21-1; the table's D gene call, TRBD1, was not cross checked with the DNA. TRBV21-1 counts as a pseudogene. The CDR3 loop spans 16 amino acids. The CDR3 here is CASSIRGTGMSNEQFF. The CDR3 DNA reads TGTGCCAGCAGCATACGAGGGACAGGGATGTCCAATGAGCAGTTCTTC.

The V and J genes are TRBV19 and TRBJ1-1; 7 nucleotides agree with TRBD1. The germline V gene has CDR1 LNHDA and CDR2 SQIVND (reference sequence). This CDR3 is 13 amino acids long. J lost 7 bases, V lost 4 bases, and 6 bases had no gene match. The CDR3 region has the DNA TGTGCCAGTAGTACAGGGGGTTTCAATGAAGCTTTCTTT. Its protein is CASSTGGFNEAFF.